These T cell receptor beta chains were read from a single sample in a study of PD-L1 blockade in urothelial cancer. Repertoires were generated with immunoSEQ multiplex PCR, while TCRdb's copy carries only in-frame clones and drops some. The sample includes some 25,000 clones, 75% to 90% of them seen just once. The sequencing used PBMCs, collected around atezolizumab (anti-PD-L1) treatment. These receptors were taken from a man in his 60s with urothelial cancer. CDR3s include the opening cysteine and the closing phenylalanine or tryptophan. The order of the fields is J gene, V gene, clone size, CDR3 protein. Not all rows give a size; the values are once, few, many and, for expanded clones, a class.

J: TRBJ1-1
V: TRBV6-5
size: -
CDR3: CASSYSSPGGRTEAFF

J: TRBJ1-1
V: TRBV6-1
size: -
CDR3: CASSAEPGGTEAFF

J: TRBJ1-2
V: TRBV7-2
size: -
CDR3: CASSLGTLGYGYTF

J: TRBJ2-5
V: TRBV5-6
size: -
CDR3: CASSQGPSYQETQYF

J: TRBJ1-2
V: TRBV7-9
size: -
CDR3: CASSPRGTGQRGYTF

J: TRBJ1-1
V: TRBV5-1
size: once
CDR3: CASRDRDYTEAFF

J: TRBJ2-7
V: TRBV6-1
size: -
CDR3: CASRGARTIHEQYF

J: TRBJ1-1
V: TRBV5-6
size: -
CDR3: CASSLGARDTEAFF

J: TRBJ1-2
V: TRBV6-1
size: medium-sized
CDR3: CASSERVGGDTF

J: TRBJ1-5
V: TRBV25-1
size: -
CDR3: CASSERQSNQPQHF

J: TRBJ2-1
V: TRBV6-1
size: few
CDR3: CASSPPGGPRHEQFF

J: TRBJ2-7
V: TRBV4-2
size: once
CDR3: CASSQRSLAGGYEQYF

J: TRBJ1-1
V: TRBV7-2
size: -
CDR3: CASSLFRGNTEAFF

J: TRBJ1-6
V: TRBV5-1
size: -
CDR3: CASSSRQGPNSPLHF

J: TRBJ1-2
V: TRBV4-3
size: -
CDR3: CASSQATGTGSFGYGYTF

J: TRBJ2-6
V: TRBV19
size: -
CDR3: CASSISDLLRANVLTF